A single sample gave rise to the 24 T cell receptor beta chains below, sequenced in a study of cytomegalovirus exposure and HLA in healthy donors. Amplification used 60 Vbeta primers and 13 Jbeta primers. Only in-frame clones appear in the TCRdb table, and some are missing; sequencing was by immunoSEQ multiplex PCR. This sample has approximately 130,000 clones; 70% to 90% occur once, and the top ten carry more than 1.5%. The sequencing input was PBMCs. These receptors came from a man aged 40-49 years in good health and CMV-seronegative.

In this sample, this clone turned up a few times. The V call is TRBV5-6, the J call TRBJ1-1; D is uncertain. From germline, CDR1 is SGHDT and CDR2 YYEEEE. The CDR3 loop spans 13 amino acids. V was shortened by 3 bases and J by 7 bases, with 13 bases between the two germline ends. DNA for the CDR3: TGTGCCAGCAGCTCCCCTGCGGGGAATGAAGCTTTCTTT. Translation gives CASSSPAGNEAFF.

This clone showed up just once. This chain links TRBV5-8 with TRBJ1-1, with D possibly matching TRBD1 (5 bases). CDR1 and CDR2 (germline): SGHTS, YDEGEE. V was pared by 0 bases and J by 4 bases, with 16 bases between. The CDR3 consists of 16 residues. CDR3 region: CASSLGYRGGGTEAFF. CDR3 nucleotide sequence: TGTGCCAGCAGCTTGGGTTATCGGGGGGGAGGCACTGAAGCTTTCTTT.

This clone came up a few times. J is TRBJ1-5 and V is TRBV15; D might be TRBD1 (5 bases). V lost 4 bases and J lost 7, with 23 bases in between. The CDR3 spans 17 residues. Germline-derived CDR1 and CDR2 are LNHNV and YYDKDF (reference sequence). The DNA of the CDR3 is TGTGCCACCAGCAAGGATCCCAAGGCAAAACAGGACCAGCCCCAGCATTTT. Translating gives CATSKDPKAKQDQPQHF.

The sample holds one count of this clone. V usage is TRBV30 and J usage is TRBJ2-5, with D maybe TRBD1 (5 bases). Trimming pared 0 bases from V and 5 bases from J, leaving 16 bases between. Germline V gives CDR1 GTSNPN, CDR2 SVGIG (reference sequence). The CDR3 covers 15 residues. As DNA, the CDR3 is TGTGCCTGGAGTGTACTACCAGGGCAGGGCGAGACCCAGTACTTC. Translated: CAWSVLPGQGETQYF.

V gene TRBV5-1 combines with J gene TRBJ2-7, with D perhaps matching TRBD1 (6 bases). Germline-derived CDR1 and CDR2 are SGHRS and YFSETQ. Trimming pared 3 bases from V and 0 bases from J, leaving 10 bases between. CDR3 length: 14 residues. The CDR3 loop is CASSSGHPSYEQYF. In DNA, the CDR3 is TGCGCCAGCAGCTCGGGACACCCCTCCTACGAGCAGTACTTC. Drawing the rest from reference TRBV5-1 and TRBJ2-7, the complete variable domain is KAGVTQTPRYLIKTRGQQVTLSCSPISGHRSVSWYQQTPGQGLQFLFEYFSETQRNKGNFPGRFSGRQFSNSRSEMNVSTLELGDSALYLCASSSGHPSYEQYFGPGTRLTVT.

This clone has only one observation. The same CDR3 is also encoded by other DNA sequences in this sample. This chain links TRBV28 with TRBJ2-7, with D possibly being TRBD2 (6 bases). The V gene lost 5 bases and the J gene lost 4 bases, with 12 bases spanning the gap. Germline V gives CDR1 MDHEN, CDR2 SYDVKM. The length of the CDR3 is 13 residues. The DNA of the CDR3 is TGTGCCAGCAGTCGCGGGACGTCATACGAGCAGTACTTC. Protein: CASSRGTSYEQYF.

The V and J genes are TRBV19 and TRBJ1-2, with 8 bases lining up with TRBD1. Germline loops: CDR1 LNHDA, CDR2 SQIVND (reference sequence). The CDR3 runs 14 residues. J gave up 7 bases and V 6 bases, and 10 bases lay outside the gene matches. Written as DNA, the CDR3 is TGTGCCAGTAGCATTGACAGGGGCCTAGGTGGCTACACCTTC. It yields the protein CASSIDRGLGGYTF.

The rearrangement joins TRBV11-2 to TRBJ2-1, with 12 bases fitting TRBD2. The CDR3 totals 16 residues. The trim removed 5 bases at V and 4 bases at J, leaving 6 bases unmatched. The germline gives CDR1 SGHAT, CDR2 FQNNGV. The CDR3: CASSLLTSGRYNEQFF. The CDR3 DNA is TGTGCCAGCAGCCTCTTGACTAGCGGGAGATACAATGAGCAGTTCTTC.

This clone was picked up one time. The chain joins TRBV30 to TRBJ1-1; 7 bases agree with TRBD1. Germline CDR1 and CDR2: GTSNPN and SVGIG (reference sequence). The CDR3 is 14 amino acids. Trimming took 2 bases from V and 0 from J; bases not matched to a gene: 3. The CDR3 protein is CAWSLTGMNTEAFF. The CDR3 nucleotides read TGTGCCTGGAGTCTGACAGGGATGAACACTGAAGCTTTCTTT.

V and J are TRBV7-2 and TRBJ2-1; 9 nucleotides match TRBD1. Germline loops: CDR1 SGHTA, CDR2 FQGNSA. V dropped 8 bases and J dropped 6; count of bases not matched to a gene: 2. The length of the CDR3 is 12 residues. The CDR3: CASATGGNEQFF. The DNA of the CDR3 is TGTGCCAGCGCGACAGGGGGCAATGAGCAGTTCTTC.

The J gene is TRBJ2-1, the V gene TRBV4-3; 11 bases match TRBD2. After removal of 4 bases from V and 9 bases from J, the junction contained 11 bases not matched to a gene. Germline-derived CDR1 and CDR2 are LGHNA and YSLEER. This CDR3 has 16 residues. CDR3 protein: CASSRGVAGGPGEQFF. For the CDR3, the DNA is TGCGCCAGCAGCCGTGGGGTAGCGGGAGGGCCGGGTGAGCAGTTCTTC.

CDR3: CASSHSGRETQYF. As DNA, the CDR3 is TGTGCCAGCAGCCATTCTGGGAGGGAGACCCAGTACTTC. The chain recombines TRBV25-1 with TRBJ2-5, with a possible D match to TRBD2 (6 bases). The CDR3 runs to 13 residues. Germline V CDR1 and CDR2: MGHDK, SYGVNS. V was cut by 6 bases and J by 5 bases, with 13 bases left in between.

The chain links TRBV10-3 to TRBJ1-2, with a possible D match to TRBD1 (6 bases). Germline V gives CDR1 ENHRY, CDR2 SYGVKD. The V gene lost 3 bases and the J gene lost 4 bases, with 15 bases spanning the gap. This CDR3 has 15 amino acids. In nucleotides, the CDR3 is TGTGCCATCAGTGATCTGGCAGGGGCGTCCTATGGCTACACCTTC. It is translated as CAISDLAGASYGYTF.

The chain joins TRBV5-1 to TRBJ2-7; perhaps TRBD1 as D (6 bases). V was shortened by 4 bases and J by 3 bases, with 14 bases between the two germline ends. The germline gives CDR1 SGHRS, CDR2 YFSETQ. The CDR3 is 14 residues long. This CDR3 is CASSKQGFDYEQYF. The CDR3 bases are TGCGCCAGCAGCAAACAGGGTTTTGACTACGAGCAGTACTTC.

The CDR3 DNA reads TGTGCCTGGAGTGTAGGGGGAACCTACGAGCAGTACTTC. Its protein product is CAWSVGGTYEQYF. The chain couples TRBV30 to TRBJ2-7; possible D gene TRBD1, 6 bases. CDR1 and CDR2 from the germline V gene are GTSNPN and SVGIG (reference sequence). The CDR3 runs to 13 residues. V lost 0 bases and J lost 2, with 8 bases in between. Looking up the rest from reference TRBV30 and TRBJ2-7 gives the full variable domain: SQTIHQWPATLVQPVGSPLSLECTVEGTSNPNLYWYRQAAGRGLQLLFYSVGIGQISSEVPQNLSASRPQDRQFILSSKKLLLSDSGFYLCAWSVGGTYEQYFGPGTRLTVT.

On this clone itself: One junction end does not reproduce the germline sequence, and a read error may be involved. V and J are TRBV30 and TRBJ2-4, with no clear D. This CDR3 is 11 amino acids long. CDR1 is GTSNPN and CDR2 is SVGIG in the germline V gene (reference sequence). The CDR3 protein is CAWRVQNSQYF. The CDR3 DNA follows: TGTGCCTGGAGGGTCCAAAACAGTCAGTACTTC.

The rearrangement links TRBV2 to TRBJ1-1; D is ambiguous. Germline CDR1 SNHLY, CDR2 FYNNEI. The CDR3 has 13 residues. V lost 5 bases, J lost 1 base, and 8 bases lay in between. In DNA form, the CDR3 reads TGTGCCAGCAGTCTACAGCAGAACACTGAAGCTTTCTTT. It yields the protein CASSLQQNTEAFF.

The V and J genes are TRBV10-1 and TRBJ1-3; the match to TRBD1 covers 8 bases. Germline values: CDR1 WNHNN, CDR2 SYGVQD (reference sequence). The CDR3 contains 13 residues. Trimming removed 5 bases from V and 5 bases from J; junction bases left unmatched: 2. CDR3 region: CASSWTGRNTIYF. DNA of the CDR3: TGCGCCAGCAGTTGGACAGGGAGAAACACCATATATTTT.

The chain couples TRBV6-5 to TRBJ2-2, with D perhaps matching TRBD2 (5 bases). V gave up 2 bases and J gave up 3 bases, with 10 bases separating them. The length of the CDR3 is 15 residues. The germline V gene has CDR1 MNHEY and CDR2 SVGAGI. The CDR3 here is CASSYEGTYTGELFF. CDR3 DNA: TGTGCCAGCAGTTACGAGGGAACGTACACCGGGGAGCTGTTTTTT.

This sequence joins TRBV5-1 and TRBJ1-3; 7 nucleotides match TRBD1. Unmatched junction bases numbered 7, after V lost 4 bases and J lost 0 bases. CDR1 and CDR2 from the germline V gene are SGHRS and YFSETQ. This CDR3 contains 16 residues. The CDR3 spells CASSARQGDSGNTIYF. The CDR3 region has the DNA TGCGCCAGCAGCGCCAGACAGGGTGACTCTGGAAACACCATATATTTT.

The chain is built from TRBV6-6 and TRBJ1-1; tentatively, D is TRBD1 (6 bases). V gave up 6 bases and J gave up 9 bases, with 8 bases separating them. The V gene's germline CDR1 is MNHNY and CDR2 SVGAGI (reference sequence). This CDR3 has 10 residues. CDR3 DNA: TGTGCCAGCAGCCGGGACAAAGCTTTCTTT. It encodes CASSRDKAFF.

The chain joins TRBV4-3 to TRBJ1-2; D perhaps matches TRBD1 (5 bases). The germline V gene encodes CDR1 LGHNA and CDR2 YSLEER. This CDR3 comprises 12 residues. V shed 1 base and J shed 5 bases, with 5 bases lying between them. Here the CDR3 reads CASSQAGYGYTF. The CDR3 DNA sequence: TGCGCCAGCAGCCAAGCAGGGTATGGCTACACCTTC.

CDR3 sequence: CASSSPALAGRETQYF. For the CDR3, the DNA is TGTGCCAGCAGCTCCCCTGCACTAGCGGGAAGAGAGACCCAGTACTTC. V and J are TRBV28 and TRBJ2-5; 10 positions match TRBD2. CDR3 length equals 16 residues. J lost 4 bases, V lost 6 bases, and 11 bases had no gene match. Germline V gives CDR1 MDHEN, CDR2 SYDVKM.

This chain connects TRBV5-1 to TRBJ2-5; 8 positions match TRBD1. Germline values: CDR1 SGHRS, CDR2 YFSETQ. The CDR3 is 15 amino acids. V lost 4 bases, J lost 2 bases, and 7 bases stayed unmatched. DNA for the CDR3: TGCGCCAGCAGCGGTGGGACAGGAGGGCAAGAGACCCAGTACTTC. Encoded protein: CASSGGTGGQETQYF.